These T cell receptor beta chains were read from a single sample in a study of blood T cell repertoires in COVID-19. TCRdb's copy holds only in-frame clones and misses some; the assay was immunoSEQ multiplex PCR. Of some 160,000 clones in the sample, 65% to 85% were seen once. The sample comprised peripheral blood. Source of these receptors: a woman of 80 years or more with acute or convalescent COVID-19. Each CDR3 is given with its conserved first and last residue. The D gene is left open where the match is weak. Some rows have no size entry. The others give once, few or many, or a class for an expanded clone.

NA	TRBV5-8	NA	TRBJ1-2	TGTGCCAGCAGCCGGACGGGAAACTATGGCTACACCTTC	CASSRTGNYGYTF
NA	TRBV19	NA	TRBJ2-1	TGTGCCAGTCGCGGAGCCTTTGGTGAGCAGTTCTTC	CASRGAFGEQFF
TRBD1	TRBV29-1	NA	TRBJ1-1	TGCAGCGCCCGACAGGGGGCGAACACTGAAGCTTTCTTT	CSARQGANTEAFF
NA	TRBV5-5	NA	TRBJ1-1	TGTGCCAGCAGCTTGTTTACGACAGCGAACACTGAAGCTTTCTTT	CASSLFTTANTEAFF
NA	TRBV6-5	NA	TRBJ2-7	TGTGCCAGCAGTTACACAGGAGCAGCCTACGAGCAGTACTTC	CASSYTGAAYEQYF
TRBD1	TRBV6-1	few	TRBJ1-5	TGTGCCAGCAGTGATAGACAGGGGAGGAGCAATCAGCCCCAGCATTTT	CASSDRQGRSNQPQHF
NA	TRBV27	NA	TRBJ2-4	TGTGCCAGCAGTTTACTGGGGGCAGGAGCCAAAAACATTCAGTACTTC	CASSLLGAGAKNIQYF
NA	TRBV6-2/TRBV6-3	NA	TRBJ1-5	TGTGCCAGCAGTTACTCTCAGGGGACTCAGCCCCAGCATTTT	CASSYSQGTQPQHF
NA	TRBV19	NA	TRBJ1-5	TGTGCCAGCAATCAGGGAGGCAGCAATCAGCCCCAGCATTTT	CASNQGGSNQPQHF
TRBD1	TRBV29-1	once	TRBJ1-2	TGCAGCGTTGAACCCACCGGGACAGGGATATATGGCTACACCTTC	CSVEPTGTGIYGYTF
NA	TRBV5-4	NA	TRBJ1-1	TGTGCCAGCAGCCTTAAAGGGGACTCGAACACTGAAGCTTTCTTT	CASSLKGDSNTEAFF
TRBD1	TRBV9	NA	TRBJ1-6	TGTGCCAGCAGCGTCGCAAGGGACAGGAATTCACCCCTCCACTTT	CASSVARDRNSPLHF
NA	TRBV4-2	NA	TRBJ1-2	TGTGCCAGCAGCCACGGGATCCTCACAACTAACTATGGCTACACCTTC	CASSHGILTTNYGYTF
NA	TRBV4-2	few	TRBJ2-7	TGTGCCAGCAGCCAAGGGTCCAGCTCCTACGAGCAGTACTTC	CASSQGSSSYEQYF
TRBD2	TRBV11-2	NA	TRBJ2-7	TGTGCCAGCAGCCCTTTCAGCGGGAGCTCCTACGAGCAGTACTTC	CASSPFSGSSYEQYF
TRBD1	TRBV27	NA	TRBJ1-2	TGTGCCAGCAGGGACAGGAGATCTAGCTATGGCTACACCTTC	CASRDRRSSYGYTF
NA	TRBV28	once	TRBJ1-4	TGTGCCAGCAGTTTACCCTCAGGGGCTGAGGGTAATGAAAAACTGTTTTTT	CASSLPSGAEGNEKLFF
NA	TRBV6-5	few	TRBJ2-7	TGTGCCAGCAGTTACTCCCTAGGGGGATCCTACGAGCAGTACTTC	CASSYSLGGSYEQYF
NA	TRBV7-6	NA	TRBJ2-5	TGTGCCAGCAGCTCCTCTGGCGGCGGCCCAGGGGAGACCCAGTACTTC	CASSSSGGGPGETQYF
TRBD2	TRBV5-4	NA	TRBJ2-5	TGTGCCAGCAGCATCCGAGCGGGGGGCGAGACCCAGTACTTC	CASSIRAGGETQYF
TRBD1	TRBV5-1	NA	TRBJ1-5	TGCGCCAGCAGCGACACAGGGGGTCAGCCCCAGCATTTT	CASSDTGGQPQHF
TRBD2	TRBV25-1	NA	TRBJ2-1	TGTGCCAGCAGTGAATGGGGACTAGCGGGACGGAATGAGCAGTTCTTC	CASSEWGLAGRNEQFF
NA	TRBV18	once	TRBJ1-5	TGTGCCAGCTCACCCGTGGGGGAGGTTCGCAATCAGCCCCAGCATTTT	CASSPVGEVRNQPQHF
TRBD2	TRBV7-2	NA	TRBJ2-2	TGTGCCAGCACCCGGGCTAGCGGGAACATCGGGGAGCTGTTTTTT	CASTRASGNIGELFF
TRBD1	TRBV18	once	TRBJ2-3	TGTGCCAGCTCACCACCGACAGGGAGCCCTCTCACAGATACGCAGTATTTT	CASSPPTGSPLTDTQYF
NA	TRBV2	NA	TRBJ1-5	TGTGCCAGTCGTGCTAGAGTCTATAGCAATCAGCCCCAGCATTTT	CASRARVYSNQPQHF
NA	TRBV5-5	once	TRBJ2-1	TGTGCCAGCAGCTCCGGAGGGGAGACCTACAATGAGCAGTTCTTC	CASSSGGETYNEQFF
NA	TRBV5-6	NA	TRBJ2-2	TGTGCCAGCAGCTTGGTGGGCCTGGGCACCGGGGAGCTGTTTTTT	CASSLVGLGTGELFF
TRBD1	TRBV27	NA	TRBJ2-2	TGTGCCAGCAGTTCAGGACAGGGATGGACCGGGGAGCTGTTTTTT	CASSSGQGWTGELFF
TRBD1	TRBV6-2/TRBV6-3	NA	TRBJ1-5	TGTGCCAGCAGCCCTCGCAGGACAGGGAGAAATCAGCCCCAGCATTTT	CASSPRRTGRNQPQHF
NA	TRBV19	few	TRBJ2-7	TGTGCCAGTAGTTTCCGGGGAGGGGGAACCTACGAGCAGTACTTC	CASSFRGGGTYEQYF
TRBD1	TRBV19	few	TRBJ1-4	TGTGCCAGTATGGACAGGGTTAAAAATGAAAAACTGTTTTTT	CASMDRVKNEKLFF
NA	TRBV5-8	NA	TRBJ1-3	TGTGCCAGCAGCTTGGCAGTCCACTCTGGAAACACCATATATTTT	CASSLAVHSGNTIYF
TRBD1	TRBV16	few	TRBJ2-7	TGTGCCAGCAGCCAATCTGGGACAGGAACCTACGAGCAGTACTTC	CASSQSGTGTYEQYF
TRBD1	TRBV5-1	NA	TRBJ2-3	TGCGCCAGCAGCCCGAAACAGGGGGCGGTAGATACGCAGTATTTT	CASSPKQGAVDTQYF
NA	TRBV7-9	NA	TRBJ2-2	TGTGCCAGCGGGGAACAGGGAAGGGTACACACCGGGGAGCTGTTTTTT	CASGEQGRVHTGELFF
NA	TRBV2	NA	TRBJ2-1	TGTGCCACCCCGAGGGCCTTAGCCCTCAGCGAGCAGTTCTTC	CATPRALALSEQFF
NA	TRBV5-1	few	TRBJ2-7	TGCGCCAGCAGCTTGGGACAAAGCTACGAGCAGTACTTC	CASSLGQSYEQYF
TRBD1	TRBV7-8	NA	TRBJ1-5	TGTGCCAGCAGCTTCGACAGGGTCCGCAATCAGCCCCAGCATTTT	CASSFDRVRNQPQHF
TRBD1	TRBV5-1	few	TRBJ1-4	TGCGCCAGCAGCTTGGCCCCGACAGGGGCCAATGAAAAACTGTTTTTT	CASSLAPTGANEKLFF
TRBD1	TRBV24-1	NA	TRBJ2-5	TGTGCCACCAGTGACCCCACAGGGGGCTGGGAGACCCAGTACTTC	CATSDPTGGWETQYF
TRBD1	TRBV27	once	TRBJ1-2	TGTGCCAGCAGTTTATATCGGACAGGGGCATTGGACTATGGCTACACCTTC	CASSLYRTGALDYGYTF
TRBD1	TRBV30	NA	TRBJ1-1	TGTGCCTGGTACAACAAGGGGGCCCTACCACCCAAGAACACTGAAGCTTTCTTT	CAWYNKGALPPKNTEAFF
TRBD2	TRBV3-1/TRBV3-2	NA	TRBJ2-1	TGTGCCAGCAGCCTTAGCGGGGGCTCCTACAATGAGCAGTTCTTC	CASSLSGGSYNEQFF
TRBD1	TRBV5-1	once	TRBJ2-2	TGCGCCAGCAGCTTGGCCTTGGCAGGGGGAACCGGGGAGCTGTTTTTT	CASSLALAGGTGELFF
NA	TRBV28	NA	TRBJ1-5	TGTGCCAGCAGTCCGGGAGGGTCCAATCAGCCCCAGCATTTT	CASSPGGSNQPQHF
NA	TRBV9	NA	TRBJ2-1	TGTGCCAGCAGCGTAGGACACCGGGGTAATGAGCAGTTCTTC	CASSVGHRGNEQFF
TRBD1	TRBV19	NA	TRBJ1-2	TGTGCCAGTACCCCCTACAGGGGAACGAACTATGGCTACACCTTC	CASTPYRGTNYGYTF
TRBD1	TRBV27	NA	TRBJ2-1	TGTGCCAGCAGTCCAAACTCGGGACAGGGCTTGTACAATGAGCAGTTCTTC	CASSPNSGQGLYNEQFF
NA	TRBV9	once	TRBJ2-3	TGTGCCAGCAGCGTAGTGGGTAGCGTCGGTCCAGATACGCAGTATTTT	CASSVVGSVGPDTQYF
TRBD1	TRBV18	once	TRBJ2-1	TGTGCCAGCTCACCACTGGCCGGAGGGACAGGGGGTTACAATGAGCAGTTCTTC	CASSPLAGGTGGYNEQFF
TRBD2	TRBV3-1/TRBV3-2	once	TRBJ2-7	TGTGCCAGCAGCCCCTACGTGGGCGGGGGGCCCTACGAGCAGTACTTC	CASSPYVGGGPYEQYF
TRBD2	TRBV3-1/TRBV3-2	NA	TRBJ2-7	TGTGCCAGCAGTCACAATGGGCTAGCGGGTATCTACGAGCAGTACTTC	CASSHNGLAGIYEQYF
TRBD1	TRBV11-2	NA	TRBJ1-1	TGTGCCAGCAGATTTCCGGGACAGCTGAACACTGAAGCTTTCTTT	CASRFPGQLNTEAFF
TRBD1	TRBV6-5	NA	TRBJ1-2	TGTGCCAGCAGTTACTCCACTCGACAGGGCTATGGCTACACCTTC	CASSYSTRQGYGYTF
TRBD1	TRBV6-5	NA	TRBJ1-1	TGTGCCAGCAGCCGGGGACAGCAAGCTTTCTTT	CASSRGQQAFF
TRBD1	TRBV3-1/TRBV3-2	few	TRBJ2-7	TGTGCCAGCAGCCAACCGGGACAGGGGGCGTTTGACCAGTACTTC	CASSQPGQGAFDQYF